The clone carrying this T cell receptor beta chain was counted only a few times. The data were taken from a study of beta chain features in type 1 diabetes. The germline V gene has CDR1 SEHNR and CDR2 FQNEAQ (reference sequence). The CDR3 totals 13 residues. V dropped 5 bases and J dropped 1 base, with 8 bases sitting between them. The isolated RNA, all of it, was reverse transcribed, so expressed TCRB transcripts were what got sequenced. Libraries were prepared by immunoSEQ multiplex PCR; TCRdb keeps only in-frame clonotypes and omits some of them. The profile shows 860,000 or so clones, roughly a sixth of them singletons.

This clonotype was sampled from a woman aged 18 to 35 in good health. The sample taken for sequencing was naive CD4+ T cells from blood. The chain couples TRBV7-9 to TRBJ2-5; D is unclear. The CDR3 sequence: CASSPQIQETQYF. CDR3 nucleotides: TGTGCCAGCAGCCCTCAGATCCAAGAGACCCAGTACTTC.